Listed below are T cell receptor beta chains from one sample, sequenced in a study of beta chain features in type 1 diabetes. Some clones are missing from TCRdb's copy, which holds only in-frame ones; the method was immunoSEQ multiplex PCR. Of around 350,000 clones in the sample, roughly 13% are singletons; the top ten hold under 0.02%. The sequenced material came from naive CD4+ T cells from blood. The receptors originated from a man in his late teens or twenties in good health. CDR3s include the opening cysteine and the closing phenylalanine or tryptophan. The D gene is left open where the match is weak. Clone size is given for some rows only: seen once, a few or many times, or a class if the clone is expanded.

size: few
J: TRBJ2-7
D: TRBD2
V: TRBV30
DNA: TGTGCCTGGTCAGGGAGGGTGGACTACGAGCAGTACTTC
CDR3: CAWSGRVDYEQYF

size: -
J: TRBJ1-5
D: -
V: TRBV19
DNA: TGTGCCAGCACTGGAGGGGCAGGGTGGAATCAGCCCCAGCATTTT
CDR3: CASTGGAGWNQPQHF

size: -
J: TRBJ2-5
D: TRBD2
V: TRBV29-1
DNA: TGCAGCGTTGAGGGTGCGGGAGGGCCCGGGACCCAGTACTTC
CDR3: CSVEGAGGPGTQYF

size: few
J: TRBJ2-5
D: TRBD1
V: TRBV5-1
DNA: TGCGCCAGCAAAAAGGGACAGGATGGCGAGACCCAGTACTTC
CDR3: CASKKGQDGETQYF

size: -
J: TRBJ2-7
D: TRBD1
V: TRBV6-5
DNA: TGTGCCAGCAGTCACTCAGGGGGCCACCCCCGCTACGAGCAGTACTTC
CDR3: CASSHSGGHPRYEQYF

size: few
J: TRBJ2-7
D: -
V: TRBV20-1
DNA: TGCAGTGCCGGCTACGAGCAGTACTTC
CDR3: CSAGYEQYF

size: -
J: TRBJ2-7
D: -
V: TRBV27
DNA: TGTGCCAGCAGTTTCAGTGGTTACGAGCAGTACTTC
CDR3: CASSFSGYEQYF

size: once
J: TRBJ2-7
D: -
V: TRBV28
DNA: TGTGCCAGCAGTACGGACGGGAACTCCTACGAGCAGTACTTC
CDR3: CASSTDGNSYEQYF

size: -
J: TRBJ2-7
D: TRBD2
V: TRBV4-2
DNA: TGTGCCAGCAGCCAAGGGGGACTAGCGGGAGAATACGAGCAGTACTTC
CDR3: CASSQGGLAGEYEQYF

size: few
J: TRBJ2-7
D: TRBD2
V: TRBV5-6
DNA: TGTGCCAGCAGCCGCGAGCGGGGCTACGAGCAGTACTTC
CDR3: CASSRERGYEQYF

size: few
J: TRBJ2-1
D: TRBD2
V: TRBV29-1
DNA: TGCAGCGTTCTCCCCCCCCCTAGCGGGGGTTACAATGAGCAGTTCTTC
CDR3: CSVLPPPSGGYNEQFF

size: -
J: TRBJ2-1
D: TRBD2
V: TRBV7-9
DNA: TGTGCCAGCAGCCCCGGACTAGTGAGTTCGCAGTTCTTC
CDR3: CASSPGLVSSQFF

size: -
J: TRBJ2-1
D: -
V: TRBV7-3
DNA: TGTGCCAGCAGCCCACACCCCCACAGCTCCTACAATGAGCAGTTCTTC
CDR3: CASSPHPHSSYNEQFF

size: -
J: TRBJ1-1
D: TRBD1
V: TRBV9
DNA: TGTGCCAGCAGCGTAAGGGGACAGTTGGGTGGCACTGAAGCTTTCTTT
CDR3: CASSVRGQLGGTEAFF

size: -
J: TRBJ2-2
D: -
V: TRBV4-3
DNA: TGCGCCAGCAGCCAAAAGCAGGGTCCCCCCGGGGAGCTGTTTTTT
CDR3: CASSQKQGPPGELFF